These 20 T cell receptor beta chains came from one sample sequenced in a study of a mutant IDH1 vaccine in newly diagnosed glioma. As to time point: week 5, during vaccination. A single vaccine dose contained 300 ug of mutant IDH1 20-mer peptide, and topical imiquimod was used with it. Antigens of these TCRs are unknown. The method was immunoSEQ multiplex PCR; TCRdb's version includes in-frame clones alone and lacks a portion of them. Of over 35,000 clones in the sample, approximately 90% are singletons; the top ten hold about 2.6%. Material: PBMCs, obtained from a glioma patient whose treatment included an IDH1 peptide vaccine. These receptors originate from a middle-aged man with glioma.

The chain has TRBV6-1 and TRBJ2-1; D perhaps matches TRBD1 (6 bases). Looked up from germline, CDR1 is MNHNS and CDR2 is SASEGT. The CDR3 is 15 amino acids. V shed 5 bases and J shed 0 bases, with 11 bases lying between them. The DNA of the CDR3 is TGTGCCAGCAGTACCCAGGGGAGCTCCTACAATGAGCAGTTCTTC. This codes for CASSTQGSSYNEQFF.

J is TRBJ1-6 and V is TRBV28; TRBD1 aligns across 9 bases. This CDR3 is 15 amino acids long. With V trimmed by 5 bases and J by 10 bases, 9 bases remained unmatched. Per the germline V gene, CDR1 is MDHEN and CDR2 is SYDVKM. The CDR3 coding sequence is TGTGCCAGCAGTCCCGGGACAGGGTTACGGTCACCCCTCCACTTT. Translated, it gives CASSPGTGLRSPLHF.

J is TRBJ2-3 and V is TRBV7-8; TRBD1 is a possible D gene (6 bases). This CDR3 contains 18 residues. Germline CDR1 reads SGHVS; CDR2 reads FQNEAQ. The ends were cut back, 1 base at V and 2 bases at J, with 19 bases in the middle. The CDR3 bases are TGTGCCAGCAGCTTAGTTTCCAGGACAGTAGCGTCCACAGATACGCAGTATTTT. Translating it yields CASSLVSRTVASTDTQYF. The whole variable domain, remainder taken from reference TRBV7-8 and TRBJ2-3, is GAGVSQSPRYKVAKRGQDVALRCDPISGHVSLFWYQQALGQGPEFLTYFQNEAQLDKSGLPSDRFFAERPEGSVSTLKIQRTQQEDSAVYLCASSLVSRTVASTDTQYFGPGTRLTVL.

The rearrangement uses TRBV7-9 and TRBJ1-1, with no clear D. Trimming took off 0 bases at V and 2 bases at J, with 4 bases between the two ends. CDR1 and CDR2 from the germline V gene are SEHNR and FQNEAQ (reference sequence). The CDR3 covers 13 residues. The CDR3 reads CASSLATNTEAFF. Written as DNA, the CDR3 is TGTGCCAGCAGCTTAGCCACTAACACTGAAGCTTTCTTT.

This chain joins TRBV12-5 and TRBJ2-5, with TRBD1 matching over 11 bases. Germline V gene sequence: CDR1 LGHNT, CDR2 FRNRAP. V trimming: 4 bases; J trimming: 4 bases; junction bases outside the gene matches: 5. CDR3 size: 15 residues. Here the CDR3 reads CASGSGQGAGETQYF. Written as DNA, the CDR3 is TGTGCTAGTGGTTCCGGACAGGGGGCGGGAGAGACCCAGTACTTC.

The rearrangement joins TRBV27 to TRBJ1-2, with TRBD1 as a possible D gene (5 bases). Looked up from germline, CDR1 is MNHEY and CDR2 is SMNVEV (reference sequence). The V end lost 5 bases, the J end lost 4 bases, and 14 bases lay between the germline ends. The CDR3 covers 14 residues. The CDR3 loop is CASSGRGGIYGYTF. DNA for the CDR3: TGTGCCAGCAGTGGTCGCGGGGGAATCTATGGCTACACCTTC.

The CDR3: CSVKGYTDTQYF. The CDR3 DNA sequence: TGCAGCGTTAAGGGCTATACAGATACGCAGTATTTT. The chain combines TRBV29-1 with TRBJ2-3; no reliable D call. Germline lookup yields CDR1 SQVTM and CDR2 ANQGSEA. This CDR3 has 12 amino acids. Trimming removed 5 bases at V and 3 bases at J, with 9 bases between.

The chain uses TRBV25-1 and TRBJ1-1; D unresolved. The CDR3 has 12 residues. Trimming shortened V by 3 bases and J by 1 base, and 3 bases separated the two germline ends. Germline V gene lookup returns CDR1 MGHDK and CDR2 SYGVNS. The CDR3, as DNA: TGTGCCAGCAGTGACAGGAACACTGAAGCTTTCTTT. This sequence encodes CASSDRNTEAFF.

V and J are TRBV6-1 and TRBJ1-5; D is uncertain. CDR1 is MNHNS and CDR2 is SASEGT in the germline V gene. The CDR3 runs 15 residues. The ends were cut back, 2 bases at V and 0 bases at J, with 8 bases in the middle. CDR3 bases: TGTGCCAGCAGTGAACGGGCCCGTAGCAATCAGCCCCAGCATTTT. Translated, it gives CASSERARSNQPQHF.

The chain combines TRBV6-5 with TRBJ1-2, with D hard to call. This CDR3 has 15 residues. Trimming pared 6 bases from V and 0 bases from J, leaving 14 bases between. Germline lookup yields CDR1 MNHEY and CDR2 SVGAGI. The CDR3 DNA sequence: TGTGCCAGCAGGCGGACGGGTTCGGCTAACTATGGCTACACCTTC. It translates to CASRRTGSANYGYTF.

The J gene is TRBJ2-3, the V gene TRBV27, with D unclear. The CDR3 loop spans 15 amino acids. V lost 4 bases, J lost 2 bases, and 13 bases lay in between. Germline V gene data show CDR1 as MNHEY and CDR2 as SMNVEV (reference sequence). CDR3 nucleotides: TGTGCCAGCAGTTACTCGAGAAGACCCACAGATACGCAGTATTTT. It encodes CASSYSRRPTDTQYF.

This clone has a single count. CDR3 sequence: CASSLTQGQETQYF. The CDR3 DNA follows: TGTGCCAGCAGTTTGACCCAGGGGCAAGAGACCCAGTACTTC. This rearrangement joins TRBV7-2 to TRBJ2-5, with D possibly TRBD1 on 6 matching bases. The CDR3 spans 14 residues. Germline V lookup: CDR1 SGHTA, CDR2 FQGNSA. V was cut by 6 bases and J by 2 bases, with 13 bases left in between.

The rearrangement links TRBV7-2 to TRBJ2-1; D unresolved. The CDR3 covers 14 residues. CDR1 is SGHTA and CDR2 is FQGNSA in the germline V gene. Trimming shortened V by 5 bases and J by 10 bases, and 18 bases separated the two germline ends. CDR3 sequence (DNA): TGTGCCAGCAGCCCTTACAACAAGCGATCCGAGCAGTTCTTC. Translated: CASSPYNKRSEQFF.

This chain's CDR3 is CASSTSYLNTEAFF. The CDR3 DNA sequence: TGTGCCAGCAGCACCTCTTACCTGAACACTGAAGCTTTCTTT. V and J are TRBV5-5 and TRBJ1-1; D gene uncertain. The CDR3 consists of 14 residues. Trimming took 4 bases from V and 0 from J, leaving 10 bases between them. Germline CDR1 and CDR2: SGHKS and YYEKEE (reference sequence).

The chain uses TRBV5-4 and TRBJ2-5, with TRBD1 as a possible D gene (6 bases). This CDR3 contains 13 residues. V was pared by 4 bases and J by 3 bases, with 10 bases between. In germline, CDR1 is SGHNT, CDR2 YYREEE (reference sequence). CDR3 coding DNA: TGTGCCAGCAGCCCTCGACAGGAAGAGACCCAGTACTTC. The encoded protein is CASSPRQEETQYF.

This chain connects TRBV9 to TRBJ1-3; no reliable D call. Germline CDR1 and CDR2: SGDLS and YYNGEE. Deletions cut 0 bases from V and 4 bases from J, with 8 bases between. This CDR3 contains 14 residues. The CDR3 region has the DNA TGTGCCAGCAGCGTAGGTCAAGAGGGAAACACCATATATTTT. Protein: CASSVGQEGNTIYF.

J is TRBJ1-2 and V is TRBV30; possible D gene TRBD1, 6 bases. CDR3 length: 13 amino acids. The germline V and J ends were trimmed by 0 bases and 8 bases, with 13 bases remaining between them. Germline assignment: CDR1 GTSNPN and CDR2 SVGIG (reference sequence). The CDR3 DNA follows: TGTGCCTGGAGTGTACAACAGGGTGCGGGCTACACCTTC. Its protein is CAWSVQQGAGYTF.

CDR3 coding DNA: TGCGCCAGCAGCCAAGACCGGGGCAGGGTCACTGAAGCTTTCTTT. Its protein is CASSQDRGRVTEAFF. The rearrangement links TRBV4-1 to TRBJ1-1; the D gene is possibly TRBD1 (5 bases). Germline values: CDR1 MGHRA, CDR2 YSYEKL. V shed 0 bases and J shed 4 bases, with 12 bases lying between them. This CDR3 is built from 15 residues.

The chain combines TRBV6-1 with TRBJ2-7; 8 nucleotides match TRBD1. CDR1 and CDR2 (germline): MNHNS, SASEGT. V dropped 4 bases and J dropped 0; count of bases not matched to a gene: 8. CDR3 length: 16 amino acids. The CDR3 coding sequence is TGTGCCAGCAGTGGCCGTGGACAGGGCCCCTCCTACGAGCAGTACTTC. Translation: CASSGRGQGPSYEQYF.

V gene TRBV6-1 combines with J gene TRBJ1-1; tentative D call: TRBD1 (5 bases). The CDR3 has 13 amino acids. The germline V and J ends were trimmed by 9 bases and 1 base, with 12 bases remaining between them. Looked up from germline, CDR1 is MNHNS and CDR2 is SASEGT. CDR3 region: CASTWGRNTEAFF. The CDR3 DNA reads as TGTGCCAGTACCTGGGGCAGGAACACTGAAGCTTTCTTT.